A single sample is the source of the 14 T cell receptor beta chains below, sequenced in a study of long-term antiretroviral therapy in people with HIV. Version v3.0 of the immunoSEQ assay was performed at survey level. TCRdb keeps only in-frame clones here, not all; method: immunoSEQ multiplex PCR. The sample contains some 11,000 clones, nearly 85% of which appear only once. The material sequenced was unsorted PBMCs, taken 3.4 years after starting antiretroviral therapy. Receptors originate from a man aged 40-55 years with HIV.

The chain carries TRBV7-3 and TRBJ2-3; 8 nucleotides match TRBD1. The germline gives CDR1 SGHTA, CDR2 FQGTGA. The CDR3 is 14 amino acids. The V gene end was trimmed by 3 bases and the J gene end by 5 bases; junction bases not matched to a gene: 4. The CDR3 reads CASSFGQGGDTQYF. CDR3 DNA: TGTGCCAGCAGCTTCGGACAGGGAGGAGATACGCAGTATTTT.

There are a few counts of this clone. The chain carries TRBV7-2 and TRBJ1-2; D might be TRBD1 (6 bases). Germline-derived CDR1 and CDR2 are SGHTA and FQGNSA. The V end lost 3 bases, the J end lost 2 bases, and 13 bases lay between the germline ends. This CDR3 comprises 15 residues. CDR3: CASSFDNRANYGYTF. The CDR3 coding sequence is TGTGCCAGCAGCTTCGACAACAGGGCAAACTATGGCTACACCTTC.

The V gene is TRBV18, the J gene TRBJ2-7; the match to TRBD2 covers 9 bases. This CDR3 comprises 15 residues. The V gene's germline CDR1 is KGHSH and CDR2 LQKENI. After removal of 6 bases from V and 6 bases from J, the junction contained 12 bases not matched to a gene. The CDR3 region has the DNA TGTGCCAGCTCGGAGACGGCGGGAGGGCTTGGCGAGCAGTACTTC. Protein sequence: CASSETAGGLGEQYF.

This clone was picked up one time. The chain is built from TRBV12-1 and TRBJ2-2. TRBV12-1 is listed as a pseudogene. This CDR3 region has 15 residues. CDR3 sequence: CASSLGQPSTGELFF. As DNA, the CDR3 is TGTGCCAGCAGCTTGGGTCAGCCGTCCACCGGGGAGCTGTTTTTT.

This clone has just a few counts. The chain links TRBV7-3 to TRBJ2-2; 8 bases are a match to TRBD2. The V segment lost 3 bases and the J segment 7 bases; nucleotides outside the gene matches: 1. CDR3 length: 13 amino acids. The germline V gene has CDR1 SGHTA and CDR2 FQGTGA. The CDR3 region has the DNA TGTGCCAGCAGCTTCCGGGAGGGCGGGGAGCTGTTTTTT. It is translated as CASSFREGGELFF.

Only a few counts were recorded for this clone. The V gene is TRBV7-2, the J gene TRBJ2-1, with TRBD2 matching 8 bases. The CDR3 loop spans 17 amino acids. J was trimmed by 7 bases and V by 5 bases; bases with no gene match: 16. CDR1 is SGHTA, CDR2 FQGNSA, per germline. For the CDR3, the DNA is TGTGCCAGCAGCCCCCCGGGGAAAGCGGGAGTTGGTAATGAGCAGTTCTTC. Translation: CASSPPGKAGVGNEQFF. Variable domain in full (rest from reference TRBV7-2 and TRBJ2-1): GAGVSQSPSNKVTEKGKDVELRCDPISGHTALYWYRQSLGQGLEFLIYFQGNSAPDKSGLPSDRFSAERTGGSVSTLTIQRTQQEDSAVYLCASSPPGKAGVGNEQFFGPGTRLTVL.

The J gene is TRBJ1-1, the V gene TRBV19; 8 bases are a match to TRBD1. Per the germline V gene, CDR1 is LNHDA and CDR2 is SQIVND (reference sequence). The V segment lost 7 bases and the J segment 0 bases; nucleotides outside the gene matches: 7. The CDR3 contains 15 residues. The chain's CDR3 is CASTPAGGLNTEAFF. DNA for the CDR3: TGTGCCAGTACCCCGGCAGGGGGCCTGAACACTGAAGCTTTCTTT.

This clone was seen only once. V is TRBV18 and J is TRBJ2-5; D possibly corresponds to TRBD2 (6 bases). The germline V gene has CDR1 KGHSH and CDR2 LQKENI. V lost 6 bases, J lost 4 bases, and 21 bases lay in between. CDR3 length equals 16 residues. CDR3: CASSGLMGGDPETQYF. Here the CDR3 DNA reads TGTGCCAGCTCCGGCTTGATGGGCGGGGACCCAGAGACCCAGTACTTC. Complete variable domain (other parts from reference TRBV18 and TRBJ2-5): NAGVMQNPRHLVRRRGQEARLRCSPMKGHSHVYWYRQLPEEGLKFMVYLQKENIIDESGMPKERFSAEFPKEGPSILRIQQVVRGDSAAYFCASSGLMGGDPETQYFGPGTRLLVL.

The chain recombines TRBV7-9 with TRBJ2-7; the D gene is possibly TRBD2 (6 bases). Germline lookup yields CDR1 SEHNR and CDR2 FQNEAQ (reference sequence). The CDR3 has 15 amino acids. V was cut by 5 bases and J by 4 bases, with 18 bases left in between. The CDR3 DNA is TGTGCCAGCAGCCATGGAGGGGTCAGTGGATACGAGCAGTACTTC. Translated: CASSHGGVSGYEQYF.

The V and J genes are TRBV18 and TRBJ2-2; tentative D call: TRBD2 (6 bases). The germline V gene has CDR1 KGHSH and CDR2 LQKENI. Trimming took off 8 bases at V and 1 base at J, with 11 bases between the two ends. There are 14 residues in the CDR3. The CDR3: CASPTGGNTGELFF. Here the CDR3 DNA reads TGTGCCAGCCCAACCGGGGGGAACACCGGGGAGCTGTTTTTT.

CDR3 coding DNA: TGTGCCAGTAGTATTGGGGGAGGAACCTACGAGCAGTACTTC. The encoded protein is CASSIGGGTYEQYF. The chain couples TRBV19 to TRBJ2-7, with D possibly matching TRBD2 (6 bases). Germline CDR1 is LNHDA and CDR2 is SQIVND (reference sequence). Trimming removed 3 bases from V and 2 bases from J, with 11 bases in between. The CDR3 has 14 residues.

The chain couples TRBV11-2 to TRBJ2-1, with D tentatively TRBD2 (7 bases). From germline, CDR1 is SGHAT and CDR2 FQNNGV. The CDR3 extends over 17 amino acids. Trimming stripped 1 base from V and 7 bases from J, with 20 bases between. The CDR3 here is CASSLGPTGRVRNEQFF. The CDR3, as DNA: TGTGCCAGCAGCTTAGGCCCTACAGGGAGGGTAAGGAATGAGCAGTTCTTC.

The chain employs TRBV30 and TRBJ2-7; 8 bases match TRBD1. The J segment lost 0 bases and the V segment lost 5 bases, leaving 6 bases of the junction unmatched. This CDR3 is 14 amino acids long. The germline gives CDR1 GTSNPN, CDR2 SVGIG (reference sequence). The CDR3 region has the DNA TGTGCCTGGCGGACAGGGACCCACTCCTACGAGCAGTACTTC. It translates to CAWRTGTHSYEQYF.

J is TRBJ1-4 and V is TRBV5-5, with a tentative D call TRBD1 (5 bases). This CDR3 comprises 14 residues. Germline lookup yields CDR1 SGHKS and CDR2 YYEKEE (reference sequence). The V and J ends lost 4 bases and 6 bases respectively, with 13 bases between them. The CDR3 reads CASSLRQRDEKLFF. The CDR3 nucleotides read TGTGCCAGCAGCCTGAGACAGCGCGATGAAAAACTGTTTTTT. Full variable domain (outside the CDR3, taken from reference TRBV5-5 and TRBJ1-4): DAGVTQSPTHLIKTRGQQVTLRCSPISGHKSVSWYQQVLGQGPQFIFQYYEKEERGRGNFPDRFSARQFPNYSSELNVNALLLGDSALYLCASSLRQRDEKLFFGSGTQLSVL.